This T cell receptor beta chain was sequenced for a study of blood T cell repertoires in COVID-19. At the level of the study: Researchers got acute and convalescent COVID-19 samples from the United States, Italy and Spain. T cells, B-cell-depleted T cells, or PBMCs supplied cDNA or gDNA.

Germline V gene sequence: CDR1 LNHNV, CDR2 YYDKDF (reference sequence). V lost 0 bases and J 6 bases, leaving 12 bases between the germline ends. This CDR3 is built from 14 residues. Original methodology: It was from reference gene primer amplification that nucleated cell counts were estimated. Here immunoSEQ multiplex PCR was the method, and the copy in TCRdb shows in-frame clones only, minus some. From that table come the V and J calls and clone size; the DNA was used to work out D and trimming. The table includes about 270,000 clones, roughly nine tenths detected once. The sample consisted of PBMCs or T cells enriched from blood (not recorded which). This chain links TRBV15 with TRBJ2-7; D remains unclear. This clonotype was obtained from a woman aged 18-30 years who had recovered from COVID-19. This CDR3 reads CATSRDLSGSEQYF. In nucleotides, the CDR3 is TGTGCCACCAGCAGAGATCTATCTGGTTCCGAGCAGTACTTC.